These T cell receptor beta chains were read from a single sample in a study of response to subunit inactivated influenza vaccine. TCRdb itself ran the RT-PCR reads through MiXCR, one entry per CDR3 protein. The sample has 650,000 to 800,000 distinct CDR3 sequences, 11% to 15% seen once. Here the sequenced sample was PBMCs from blood, taken 14 days before vaccination. These receptors all stem from a man aged 45-60 years who received an inactivated influenza vaccine. Both conserved end residues are part of each CDR3. A D gene is named only where the DNA matches it firmly. Size values are once, few and many counts, or a class for expanded clones, and some rows have none.

>TRBD2|TRBJ2-5|.|TRBV20-1
CSARLPGLAGVQETQYF
TGCAGTGCTAGACTTCCGGGACTAGCGGGGGTACAAGAGACCCAGTACTTC
>.|TRBJ2-1|.|TRBV4-1
CASSQVRGLNEQFF
TGCGCCAGCAGCCAAGTACGGGGTCTCAATGAGCAGTTCTTC
>.|TRBJ2-7|.|TRBV28
CASSSTVNEQYF
TGTGCCAGCAGTTCGACAGTTAACGAGCAGTACTTC
>.|TRBJ2-7|few|TRBV4-3
CASSQEPGTSYEQYF
TGCGCCAGCAGCCAAGAACCAGGCACCAGCTACGAGCAGTACTTC
>TRBD1|TRBJ2-7|.|TRBV12-3/TRBV12-4
CASSLRTGPDLTYEQYF
TGTGCCAGCAGCCTTAGGACAGGGCCCGACCTTACCTACGAGCAGTACTTC
>.|TRBJ2-7|many|TRBV28
CASTLRPSYEQYF
TGTGCCAGCACCCTGAGACCCTCCTACGAGCAGTACTTC
>TRBD1|TRBJ2-5|few|TRBV9
CASSVARGQFQETQYF
TGTGCCAGCAGCGTAGCTAGGGGACAGTTCCAAGAGACCCAGTACTTC
>.|TRBJ2-1|many|TRBV12-3/TRBV12-4
CASSFSSSAGATEQFF
TGTGCCAGCAGTTTCTCCTCTAGCGCCGGGGCAACTGAGCAGTTCTTC
>.|TRBJ2-1|.|TRBV20-1
CSARDLVLPGSFF
TGCAGTGCTAGAGATCTCGTCCTTCCTGGTTCATTCTTC
>TRBD2|TRBJ2-1|.|TRBV11-3
CASSQGLAGVRYNEQFF
TGTGCCAGCAGCCAGGGACTAGCGGGAGTCAGGTACAATGAGCAGTTCTTC
>.|TRBJ2-1|once|TRBV20-1
CSASLERWSSYNEQFF
TGCAGTGCTAGTCTCGAGCGGTGGAGCTCCTACAATGAGCAGTTCTTC
>TRBD2|TRBJ2-5|.|TRBV6-2/TRBV6-3
CASTGLPGLAGGLQETQYF
TGTGCCAGCACCGGATTACCGGGACTAGCGGGGGGACTCCAAGAGACCCAGTACTTC
>.|TRBJ2-3|.|TRBV20-1
CSAGKAADTQYF
TGCAGTGCTGGAAAAGCAGCCGATACGCAGTATTTT
>TRBD1|TRBJ2-4|.|TRBV6-2/TRBV6-3
CASSYSTDRGLLAKNIQYF
TGTGCCAGCAGTTACTCTACAGACAGGGGCCTACTAGCCAAAAACATTCAGTACTTC
>TRBD1|TRBJ1-2|many|TRBV12-3/TRBV12-4
CASSFPGGGYTF
TGTGCCAGCAGTTTTCCAGGGGGAGGCTACACCTTC
>TRBD1|TRBJ1-1|few|TRBV6-1
CASRPPGRGQTEAFF
TGTGCCAGCAGGCCTCCCGGCAGGGGGCAGACTGAAGCTTTCTTT
>.|TRBJ2-5|few|TRBV24-1
CATSDFYNTQETQYF
TGTGCCACCAGTGATTTTTACAACACCCAAGAGACCCAGTACTTC
>TRBD1|TRBJ2-1|few|TRBV4-3
CASSQVGTGGNEQFF
TGCGCCAGCAGCCAAGTTGGGACAGGGGGCAATGAGCAGTTCTTC
>TRBD1|TRBJ1-6|few|TRBV12-3/TRBV12-4
CASSTGQGINSPLHF
TGTGCCAGCAGTACAGGACAGGGGATTAATTCACCCCTCCACTTT
>TRBD2|TRBJ2-5|.|TRBV7-7
CASSLLRGGGENQYF
TGTGCTAGCAGCTTATTGCGGGGGGGAGGAGAGAACCAGTACTTC
>TRBD1|TRBJ1-1|few|TRBV2
CASRGDRLATEAFF
TGTGCCAGCAGAGGGGACAGGCTAGCCACTGAAGCTTTCTTT
>.|TRBJ1-2|many|TRBV28
CASSSHLGVVDGYTF
TGTGCCAGCAGTTCCCATCTAGGGGTGGTGGATGGCTACACCTTC
>TRBD1|TRBJ2-7|many|TRBV28
CASRPGTGGREQYF
TGTGCCAGCAGACCCGGGACAGGGGGCAGGGAGCAGTACTTC
>.|TRBJ1-2|many|TRBV6-5
CASRDIYGYTF
TGTGCCAGCAGGGACATCTATGGCTACACCTTC
>.|TRBJ2-7|few|TRBV4-1
CASSQALGRANEQYF
TGCGCCAGCAGCCAAGCCTTAGGGCGCGCCAACGAGCAGTACTTC
>.|TRBJ2-5|.|TRBV12-3/TRBV12-4
CASRGPQETQYF
TGTGCCAGCCGGGGACCCCAAGAGACCCAGTACTTC
>.|TRBJ1-5|.|TRBV12-3/TRBV12-4
CASRPTGTQPQHF
TGTGCCAGCAGACCAACAGGGACTCAGCCCCAGCATTTT
>TRBD2|TRBJ2-2|many|TRBV11-1
CASSRLRGTSGTSGELFF
TGTGCCAGCAGCCGCTTGAGGGGGACTAGCGGAACCTCTGGGGAGCTGTTTTTT
>.|TRBJ1-2|.|TRBV10-3
CAISEYGGAVGYTF
TGTGCCATCAGTGAATACGGAGGGGCAGTTGGCTACACCTTC
>.|TRBJ1-1|few|TRBV7-9
CASSPAGLRLMNTEAFF
TGTGCCAGCAGCCCAGCCGGGCTCAGGCTTATGAACACTGAAGCTTTCTTT
>TRBD1|TRBJ2-4|many|TRBV11-2
CASSTDRGGNIQYF
TGTGCCAGCAGCACGGACAGGGGTGGAAACATTCAGTACTTC
>.|TRBJ1-1|.|TRBV28
CASSLLSAENTEAFF
TGTGCCAGCAGTTTATTGAGTGCGGAGAACACTGAAGCTTTCTTT
>TRBD1|TRBJ1-2|many|TRBV12-3/TRBV12-4
CASSSSRGQGYTF
TGTGCCAGCAGTTCCAGCAGGGGGCAAGGCTACACCTTC
>.|TRBJ2-7|.|TRBV4-1
CASSQDIYQSYEQYF
TGCGCCAGCAGCCAAGATATCTACCAATCCTACGAGCAGTACTTC
>.|TRBJ2-1|few|TRBV4-3
CASSQRWGSSYNEQFF
TGCGCCAGCAGCCAGCGCTGGGGAAGCTCCTACAATGAGCAGTTCTTC
>.|TRBJ1-2|many|TRBV19
CASSAHGWARGYTF
TGTGCCAGTAGCGCCCACGGTTGGGCCCGTGGCTACACCTTC
>.|TRBJ1-6|.|TRBV7-2
CASSLGSMGNSPLHF
TGTGCCAGCAGCTTAGGTTCCATGGGCAATTCACCCCTCCACTTT
>.|TRBJ2-7|few|TRBV7-9
CASSSWAGERLHEQYF
TGTGCCAGCAGCTCCTGGGCTGGGGAGCGGCTCCACGAGCAGTACTTC
>.|TRBJ2-5|few|TRBV5-1
CASRRQEGETQYF
TGCGCCAGCCGAAGACAGGAGGGAGAGACCCAGTACTTC
>TRBD1|TRBJ1-6|many|TRBV4-1
CASSQRPGGDSPLHF
TGCGCCAGCAGCCAACGTCCAGGGGGCGATTCACCCCTCCACTTT
>.|TRBJ2-3|few|TRBV11-2
CASSLKGFVTDTQYF
TGTGCCAGCAGCTTAAAGGGGTTCGTAACAGATACGCAGTATTTT
>.|TRBJ1-2|few|TRBV20-1
CSALSGLRRGYTF
TGCAGTGCTCTCTCGGGTCTTCGTCGGGGCTACACCTTC
>.|TRBJ2-5|.|TRBV5-6
CASSASTGEVGTQYF
TGTGCCAGCAGCGCCTCCACAGGGGAGGTCGGGACCCAGTACTTC